Sequencing of this T cell receptor beta chain was carried out in a study of cytomegalovirus exposure and HLA in healthy donors. Across the whole study: The Caucasian-associated ancestry cluster contained roughly four fifths of the approximately 400 genotyped donors.

V lost 0 bases and J lost 6, with 10 bases in between. The CDR3 sequence is 13 residues long. CDR1 and CDR2 (germline): SGHRS, YFSETQ. The PCR employed 60 Vbeta primers together with 13 Jbeta primers. Here immunoSEQ multiplex PCR was the method, and the copy in TCRdb shows in-frame clones only, minus some. The sample contains 170,000 or so clones, around 83% of which appear only once. The count of this clone is one. The chain has TRBV5-1 and TRBJ2-7; D is perhaps TRBD2 (5 bases). The sample consisted of PBMCs. This TCR derives from a middle-aged man in good health and CMV-seronegative. CDR3 nucleotides: TGCGCCAGCAGCTTGGCGGGATGGAGCGAGCAGTACTTC. Translating it yields CASSLAGWSEQYF.